The T cell receptor (beta chain) under discussion was sequenced for a study of T cells in localized non-small cell lung cancer. The V gene's germline CDR1 is SEHNR and CDR2 FQNEAQ (reference sequence). Trimming removed 4 bases from V and 4 bases from J; junction bases left unmatched: 10. The CDR3 spans 15 residues. The protocol was immunoSEQ multiplex PCR, while the TCRdb copy is restricted to in-frame clones and leaves out a portion. The sample lists roughly 77,000 clones, 88% occurring once. The chain carries TRBV7-9 and TRBJ2-7, with 7 bases identical to TRBD2. The sequencing used peripheral blood, collected before any cancer treatment. This TCR derives from a woman aged 40-75 years with stage I squamous cell lung carcinoma. In nucleotides, the CDR3 is TGTGCCAGCAGCTCTCGGGACCTCGGGGGGTACGAGCAGTACTTC. This translates into CASSSRDLGGYEQYF. Based on the CDR3 plus reference TRBV7-9 and TRBJ2-7, the full variable domain is DTGVSQNPRHKITKRGQNVTFRCDPISEHNRLYWYRQTLGQGPEFLTYFQNEAQLEKSRLLSDRFSAERPKGSFSTLEIQRTEQGDSAMYLCASSSRDLGGYEQYFGPGTRLTVT.